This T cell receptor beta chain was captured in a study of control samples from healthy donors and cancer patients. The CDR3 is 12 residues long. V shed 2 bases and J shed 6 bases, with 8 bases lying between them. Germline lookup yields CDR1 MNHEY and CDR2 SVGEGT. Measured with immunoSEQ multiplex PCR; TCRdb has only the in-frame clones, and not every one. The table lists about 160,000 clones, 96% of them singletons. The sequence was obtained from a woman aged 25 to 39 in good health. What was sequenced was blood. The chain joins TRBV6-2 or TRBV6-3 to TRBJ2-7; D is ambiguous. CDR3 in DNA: TGTGCCAGCAGTTACGCGCTGGGCGAGCAGTACTTC. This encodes CASSYALGEQYF.